One sample yielded the 27 T cell receptor beta chains listed below, sequenced in a study of identical twins. TCRdb analysed the 5' RACE reads with MiXCR anew, one entry per CDR3 protein. The sample has just under 550,000 distinct CDR3 sequences; roughly 15% are singletons. These data are also associated with another study on yellow fever vaccine responses in identical twins.

Sequences were obtained from CD4+ T cells sorted from blood. All receptors derive from a young woman in good health.

The chain employs TRBV5-6 and TRBJ2-3; no reliable D call. Between the trimmed V and J ends, which lost 0 bases and 1 base, there was a span of 12 bases. CDR3 size: 16 residues. Germline values: CDR1 SGHDT, CDR2 YYEEEE. The DNA for the CDR3 is TGTGCCAGCAGCTTGGTGGCTTTCGTCGGCACAGATACGCAGTATTTT. Its translation: CASSLVAFVGTDTQYF.

This clonotype occurred many times. The gene calls are TRBV5-1 and TRBJ2-2; no clear D gene. Per germline, CDR1 SGHRS and CDR2 YFSETQ. CDR3 length equals 16 residues. Trimming removed 0 bases from V and 0 bases from J, with 9 bases in between. The CDR3 DNA follows: TGCGCCAGCAGCTTGGCGCTGACATCGAACACCGGGGAGCTGTTTTTT. Translating it yields CASSLALTSNTGELFF.

The V call is TRBV18, the J call TRBJ2-1; either TRBD1 or TRBD2 may fit D (5 bases each). CDR3 length: 15 amino acids. Trimming took off 6 bases at V and 3 bases at J, with 15 bases between the two ends. Germline V gene data show CDR1 as KGHSH and CDR2 as LQKENI. CDR3 nucleotides: TGTGCCAGCTCGTCCCGGGACGGAGGCTACAATGAGCAGTTCTTC. It yields the protein CASSSRDGGYNEQFF.

In its sample, this clonotype was seen many times. The junction differs from germline at one of its ends, possibly a read error. The V and J genes are TRBV12-3 or TRBV12-4 and TRBJ2-7; 11 bases are a match to TRBD2. This CDR3 has 13 amino acids. The CDR3, as DNA: TGTGCCAGCAGTTTCGTGGAGGGGGGACTAGCGGTCTTC. It encodes CASSFVEGGLAVF.

The J gene is TRBJ2-5, the V gene TRBV5-1; D remains ambiguous. The CDR3 extends over 11 amino acids. Germline CDR1 is SGHRS and CDR2 is YFSETQ. V dropped 7 bases and J dropped 7 bases, with 11 bases sitting between them. The CDR3 region is CASAELVTQYF. The CDR3 DNA is TGCGCCAGCGCGGAGTTAGTGACCCAGTACTTC.

V and J are TRBV12-3 or TRBV12-4 and TRBJ2-1; D unclear. Deletions cut 6 bases from V and 7 bases from J, with 16 bases between. The CDR3 is 14 residues long. The CDR3 here is CASRVRDTKNEQFF. Here the CDR3 DNA reads TGTGCCAGCAGGGTAAGGGATACAAAGAATGAGCAGTTCTTC.

This clonotype was counted once. The chain is built from TRBV4-2 and TRBJ2-2, with 8 positions matching TRBD2. The CDR3 runs 19 residues. Germline assignment: CDR1 LGHNA and CDR2 YNFKEQ. J lost 0 bases, V lost 4 bases, and 13 bases had no gene match. CDR3 in DNA: TGTGCCAGCAGCCCCCCCCGGGGGAGCGGGAGACCGAACACCGGGGAGCTGTTTTTT. As protein: CASSPPRGSGRPNTGELFF.

This chain joins TRBV29-1 and TRBJ1-2; a possible D gene is TRBD1 (5 bases). The CDR3 extends over 13 amino acids. The V gene's germline CDR1 is SQVTM and CDR2 ANQGSEA. The germline V and J ends were trimmed by 5 bases and 2 bases, with 12 bases remaining between them. The CDR3 sequence is CSVLRDGNYGYTF. Here the CDR3 DNA reads TGCAGCGTTCTACGGGACGGCAACTATGGCTACACCTTC. Using reference TRBV29-1 and TRBJ1-2 for the parts outside the CDR3, the full variable domain is SAVISQKPSRDICQRGTSLTIQCQVDSQVTMMFWYRQQPGQSLTLIATANQGSEATYESGFVIDKFPISRPNLTFSTLTVSNMSPEDSSIYLCSVLRDGNYGYTFGSGTRLTVV.

V gene TRBV6-1 combines with J gene TRBJ1-5; 7 bases line up with TRBD1. CDR1 and CDR2 from the germline V gene are MNHNS and SASEGT. V lost 6 bases and J lost 5; bases outside the gene matches: 13. There are 16 residues in the CDR3. As DNA, the CDR3 is TGTGCCAGCAGCCTCACTGGACAGGCGGGCTATCAGCCCCAGCATTTT. Translated: CASSLTGQAGYQPQHF.

The V gene is TRBV24-1, the J gene TRBJ2-1; a weak D match, TRBD1 (5 bases). V was cut by 11 bases and J by 8 bases, with 15 bases left in between. Germline CDR1 and CDR2: KGHDR and SFDVKD. This CDR3 has 12 amino acids. The CDR3 region has the DNA TGTGCCATTGCCGACAGAGTCGATGAGCAGTTCTTC. This translates into CAIADRVDEQFF.

This clonotype was seen repeatedly, ten times or more. The chain combines TRBV6-1 with TRBJ1-3; 7 bases are a match to TRBD1. The CDR3 spans 14 residues. V lost 6 bases, J lost 3 bases, and 5 bases stayed unmatched. Germline V gives CDR1 MNHNS, CDR2 SASEGT. CDR3 residues: CASRLTGSGNTIYF. The CDR3 DNA is TGTGCCAGCAGGTTGACAGGGAGTGGAAACACCATATATTTT.

This clonotype was picked up a small number of times. Written as DNA, the CDR3 is TGTGCCAGCAGTGAAGCATCGCTAACTACCCCCACCGGGGAGCTGTTTTTT. Translated, it gives CASSEASLTTPTGELFF. The J gene is TRBJ2-2, the V gene TRBV2; D unclear. CDR3 length equals 17 residues. The V and J ends lost 0 bases and 4 bases respectively, with 15 bases between them. Germline V lookup: CDR1 SNHLY, CDR2 FYNNEI.

This clonotype was seen repeatedly, ten times or more. The gene calls are TRBV7-9 and TRBJ1-2, with D tentatively TRBD1 (6 bases). CDR1 and CDR2 (germline): SEHNR, FQNEAQ (reference sequence). The CDR3 covers 15 residues. Deletions cut 4 bases from V and 5 bases from J, with 17 bases between. The CDR3 loop is CASSSLMGAVYGYTF. The CDR3 region has the DNA TGTGCCAGCAGCTCTTTAATGGGGGCGGTTTATGGCTACACCTTC.

This sequence joins TRBV7-6 and TRBJ2-5; D is possibly TRBD1 (5 bases). Per germline, CDR1 SGHVS and CDR2 FNYEAQ. V was pared by 5 bases and J by 6 bases, with 16 bases between. This CDR3 is built from 14 residues. The DNA of the CDR3 is TGTGCCAGCAGCCCACCCCAGGGTTTCCAGACCCAGTACTTC. Residues: CASSPPQGFQTQYF.

This clonotype was counted ten times or more. The genes are TRBV20-1 and TRBJ1-1; unclear D gene. Deletions cut 3 bases from V and 6 bases from J, with 14 bases between. The CDR3 is 13 amino acids. Germline-derived CDR1 and CDR2 are DFQATT and SNEGSKA (reference sequence). Written as DNA, the CDR3 is TGCAGTGCTAGTACAGACATTCAGTCTGAAGCTTTCTTT. Protein sequence: CSASTDIQSEAFF.

V is TRBV5-1 and J is TRBJ2-1, with 13 bases that match TRBD2. This CDR3 has 16 amino acids. Germline CDR1 SGHRS, CDR2 YFSETQ. V lost 4 bases to trimming and J lost 5 bases; unmatched junction nucleotides: 6. The CDR3 nucleotides are TGCGCCAGCAGCCAGCCGACTAGCGGGAGGAACAATGAGCAGTTCTTC. This sequence encodes CASSQPTSGRNNEQFF.

The rearrangement joins TRBV3-1 to TRBJ2-1; 9 bases line up with TRBD2. The germline V gene encodes CDR1 LGHDT and CDR2 YNNKEL (reference sequence). The CDR3 covers 15 residues. Germline trimming cut 0 bases from V and 6 bases from J; bases unmatched to any gene: 3. The DNA of the CDR3 is TGTGCCAGCAGCCAAGACGGACTAGCGCGCAATGAGCAGTTCTTC. Translation: CASSQDGLARNEQFF.

The table lists this clonotype with many counts. The chain links TRBV10-3 to TRBJ2-1; no definite D call. The CDR3 covers 13 residues. CDR1 is ENHRY and CDR2 is SYGVKD in the germline V gene. V lost 2 bases, J lost 2 bases, and 4 bases lay in between. This CDR3 is CAISENPYNEQFF. In DNA form, the CDR3 reads TGTGCCATCAGTGAGAATCCCTACAATGAGCAGTTCTTC.

The chain is built from TRBV2 and TRBJ1-6, with D maybe TRBD1 (6 bases). The CDR3 totals 13 residues. V was clipped by 10 bases and J by 6 bases, with 13 bases between them. Looked up from germline, CDR1 is SNHLY and CDR2 is FYNNEI. CDR3 residues: CATRTETNSPLHF. Written as DNA, the CDR3 is TGTGCCACCCGGACAGAGACTAATTCACCCCTCCACTTT.

The sample holds many counts of this clonotype. The junction does not match germline at one end; this may be a read error. CDR3 region: CASSLRQNTGELFF. In DNA, the CDR3 is TGCGCCAGCAGCTTGAGACAGAACACCGGGGAGCTGTTTTTT. V is TRBV7-7 and J is TRBJ2-2; unclear D gene. This CDR3 has 14 amino acids. Germline V gives CDR1 SSHAT, CDR2 FNYEAQ (reference sequence). Full variable domain (missing parts from reference TRBV7-7 and TRBJ2-2): GAGVSQSPRYKVTKRGQDVTLRCDPISSHATLYWYQQALGQGPEFLTYFNYEAQPDKSGLPSDRFSAERPEGSISTLTIQRTEQRDSAMYRCASSLRQNTGELFFGEGSRLTVL.

This clonotype was seen a handful of times. V gene TRBV5-4 combines with J gene TRBJ2-3; possible D gene TRBD2, 6 bases. The CDR3 is 15 residues long. CDR1 is SGHNT and CDR2 is YYREEE in the germline V gene (reference sequence). The V end was cut by 7 bases, the J end by 0 bases, with 15 bases between. In DNA, the CDR3 is TGTGCCAGCGGGGGAGGACCCCGTAGCACAGATACGCAGTATTTT. It translates to CASGGGPRSTDTQYF.

This clonotype was counted only a few times. The J gene is TRBJ1-5, the V gene TRBV24-1; TRBD1 matches 9 bases. This CDR3 spans 20 amino acids. CDR1 and CDR2 from the germline V gene are KGHDR and SFDVKD. Unmatched junction bases numbered 16, after V lost 3 bases and J lost 2 bases. The CDR3: CATSDPTSDRGGIGNQPQHF. CDR3 sequence (DNA): TGTGCCACCAGTGATCCCACCTCGGACAGGGGAGGCATCGGCAATCAGCCCCAGCATTTT.

This clonotype was found many times. The V call is TRBV12-3 or TRBV12-4, the J call TRBJ2-3, with TRBD2 as a possible D gene (6 bases). The CDR3 contains 15 residues. V shed 6 bases and J shed 7 bases, with 20 bases lying between them. CDR3 nucleotide sequence: TGTGCCAGCAGGAATTCCCGGGACTTCGATAATACGCAGTATTTT. Translated: CASRNSRDFDNTQYF.

This clonotype has just a few counts. This chain connects TRBV3-1 to TRBJ2-1, with 16 bases lining up with TRBD2. The V gene's germline CDR1 is LGHDT and CDR2 YNNKEL (reference sequence). Trimming took 4 bases from V and 7 from J; bases not matched to a gene: 4. This CDR3 has 16 amino acids. Here the CDR3 reads CASSPGTSGGGNEQFF. CDR3 coding DNA: TGTGCCAGCAGCCCCGGGACTAGCGGGGGGGGGAATGAGCAGTTCTTC.

This clonotype was found a few times. The CDR3 loop reads CASSTQTRTDTQYF. Written as DNA, the CDR3 is TGTGCCAGCAGCACACAAACCCGGACAGATACGCAGTATTTT. The V and J genes are TRBV11-2 and TRBJ2-3; D unresolved. Per germline, CDR1 SGHAT and CDR2 FQNNGV. The CDR3 runs 14 residues. Trimming shortened V by 5 bases and J by 3 bases, and 12 bases separated the two germline ends. The variable domain in full, with the rest retrieved from reference TRBV11-2 and TRBJ2-3, is EAGVAQSPRYKIIEKRQSVAFWCNPISGHATLYWYQQILGQGPKLLIQFQNNGVVDDSQLPKDRFSAERLKGVDSTLKIQPAKLEDSAVYLCASSTQTRTDTQYFGPGTRLTVL.

This chain uses TRBV7-9 with TRBJ1-5; D remains ambiguous. The V end lost 3 bases, the J end lost 5 bases, and 11 bases lay between the germline ends. There are 14 residues in the CDR3. Germline CDR1 reads SEHNR; CDR2 reads FQNEAQ (reference sequence). The chain's CDR3 is CASSFKGPDQPQHF. CDR3 in DNA: TGTGCCAGCAGCTTTAAGGGTCCCGATCAGCCCCAGCATTTT.

This clonotype was seen more than once but under ten times. The rearrangement joins TRBV2 to TRBJ2-5, with TRBD1 as a possible D gene (6 bases). CDR1 is SNHLY and CDR2 is FYNNEI in the germline V gene. With 6 bases removed from V and 7 bases from J, the gap between germline ends came to 15 bases. The CDR3 length is 13 residues. In DNA form, the CDR3 reads TGTGCCAGCAGCGTACAGGGACCCGGGACCCAGTACTTC. It codes for CASSVQGPGTQYF.